These 26 T cell receptor beta chains originate from one sample sequenced in a study of post-analysis software for immune sequencing data. Libraries were made from TCR beta cDNA, and they carried unique molecular identifiers. TCRdb redid the calling of the PCR reads with MiXCR, one entry per CDR3 protein. The repertoire holds some 800,000 distinct CDR3 sequences, with 35% to 55% as singletons. The study, taken as a whole, reports: Patients showed TRBV5-6, TRBV5-1 and TRBV20-1 among about five TRBV segments more frequent than in controls.

These TCRs' antigens remain unknown. The sample consisted of blood. The source of these receptors is a girl between 10 and 17 years old with multiple sclerosis.

In its sample, this clonotype was seen a few times. The chain employs TRBV5-1 and TRBJ2-4; TRBD1 or TRBD2 may be the D gene (5 bases each). The germline CDR1 and CDR2 sequences are SGHRS and YFSETQ. V was trimmed by 3 bases and J by 1 base, leaving 11 bases between them. The CDR3 totals 15 residues. In DNA form, the CDR3 reads TGCGCCAGCAGCTACTTTTGGGGGGCCAAAAACATTCAGTACTTC. This translates into CASSYFWGAKNIQYF.

This sequence joins TRBV7-9 and TRBJ1-4; D call uncertain. The CDR3 contains 11 residues. Between the trimmed V and J ends, which lost 4 bases and 8 bases, there was a span of 5 bases. Germline CDR1 SEHNR, CDR2 FQNEAQ (reference sequence). The CDR3 protein is CASSSPEKLFF. CDR3 nucleotides: TGTGCCAGCAGCTCGCCGGAAAAACTGTTTTTT.

The rearrangement joins TRBV2 to TRBJ2-5; 10 bases map to TRBD2. V shed 3 bases, J shed 5 bases, and the junction held 9 bases outside the gene matches. The CDR3 extends over 16 amino acids. CDR1 is SNHLY and CDR2 is FYNNEI in the germline V gene. CDR3 DNA: TGTGCCAGCAGTGAGGGGCTAGCGGGAGCGGGTGAGACCCAGTACTTC. This gives the protein CASSEGLAGAGETQYF.

The table lists this clonotype with a few counts. The genes are TRBV4-1 and TRBJ1-6, with unresolved D. V was pared by 0 bases and J by 3 bases, with 6 bases between. This CDR3 has 15 amino acids. The V gene's germline CDR1 is MGHRA and CDR2 YSYEKL. CDR3 nucleotide sequence: TGCGCCAGCAGCCAAGAACCGATCTATAATTCACCCCTCCACTTT. This sequence encodes CASSQEPIYNSPLHF.

The chain uses TRBV20-1 and TRBJ2-1; 8 nucleotides align to TRBD2. Germline V CDR1 and CDR2: DFQATT, SNEGSKA (reference sequence). CDR3 length equals 15 residues. With 6 bases clipped from V and 8 bases from J, the junction kept 15 bases outside the gene matches. In DNA, the CDR3 is TGCAGTGCCAGTGACGTAGCGGGGACTGGGGATGAGCAGTTCTTC. Translating gives CSASDVAGTGDEQFF.

The V call is TRBV2, the J call TRBJ2-5, with D possibly called TRBD1 or TRBD2 (5 bases each). Per germline, CDR1 SNHLY and CDR2 FYNNEI. Between the trimmed V and J ends, which lost 8 bases and 2 bases, there was a span of 18 bases. CDR3 length: 15 residues. CDR3 region: CASGTDTLGQETQYF. Here the CDR3 DNA reads TGTGCCAGCGGGACGGACACTTTGGGGCAAGAGACCCAGTACTTC.

The gene calls are TRBV6-2 or TRBV6-3 and TRBJ1-5; D is uncertain. Trimming pared 6 bases from V and 4 bases from J, leaving 16 bases between. The CDR3 is made up of 15 amino acids. The germline V gene has CDR1 MNHEY and CDR2 SVGEGT. This CDR3 reads CASRLKTPSNQPQHF. The CDR3 region has the DNA TGTGCCAGCAGATTGAAAACACCATCGAATCAGCCCCAGCATTTT.

CDR3 DNA sequence: TGTGCCAGCGGACGGACACACTACAATGAGCAGTACTTC. It yields the protein CASGRTHYNEQYF. This rearrangement joins TRBV9 to TRBJ2-1, with a possible D match to TRBD1 (5 bases). The tail of the sequence fits TRBJ2-7 better, so the J call may be wrong. Per the germline V gene, CDR1 is SGDLS and CDR2 is YYNGEE. The CDR3 is 13 residues long.

This clonotype occurred many times. The CDR3: CSAATSGVSYNEQFF. CDR3 DNA sequence: TGCAGTGCCGCAACTAGCGGGGTGTCCTACAATGAGCAGTTCTTC. The chain employs TRBV20-1 and TRBJ2-1, with 10 bases identical to TRBD2. The V gene's germline CDR1 is DFQATT and CDR2 SNEGSKA (reference sequence). The CDR3 loop spans 15 amino acids. Trimming at V came to 6 bases and at J to 1 base, leaving 6 bases not matched to a gene.

This clonotype was counted a few times. The V call is TRBV28, the J call TRBJ2-3; 9 nucleotides match TRBD1. Germline CDR1 and CDR2: MDHEN and SYDVKM. V lost 1 base, J lost 6 bases, and 8 bases stayed unmatched. CDR3 length equals 16 residues. The CDR3: CASSLSRTGDSDTQYF. Here the CDR3 DNA reads TGTGCCAGCAGTTTATCCAGGACAGGGGATTCGGATACGCAGTATTTT.

The rearrangement uses TRBV5-1 and TRBJ2-3, with TRBD2 matching 7 bases. CDR1 and CDR2 (germline): SGHRS, YFSETQ. V lost 2 bases to trimming and J lost 4 bases; unmatched junction nucleotides: 10. The CDR3 runs 16 residues. CDR3 sequence (DNA): TGCGCCAGCAGCTTAAAGGTTTCGGGAGGCTCAGATACGCAGTATTTT. It is translated as CASSLKVSGGSDTQYF.

The genes are TRBV20-1 and TRBJ2-7, with 8 nucleotides matching TRBD1. This CDR3 contains 13 residues. Germline CDR1 and CDR2: DFQATT and SNEGSKA (reference sequence). V trimming: 4 bases; J trimming: 6 bases; junction bases outside the gene matches: 8. The CDR3 is CSATGTGAVEQYF. In nucleotides, the CDR3 is TGCAGTGCTACCGGGACAGGCGCAGTCGAGCAGTACTTC.

The chain combines TRBV9 with TRBJ2-7; tentatively, D is TRBD1 (8 bases). Germline V gene sequence: CDR1 SGDLS, CDR2 YYNGEE. Trimming left V 3 bases short and J 6 bases short, with 13 bases between. CDR3 length: 13 residues. CDR3 sequence (DNA): TGTGCCAGCAGCGAACAGGGGGAGGGCGAGCAGTACTTC. Translating it yields CASSEQGEGEQYF.

This clonotype was detected a few times. This chain uses TRBV29-1 with TRBJ1-1; a weak D match, TRBD1 (5 bases). CDR3 length: 13 amino acids. CDR1 is SQVTM, CDR2 ANQGSEA, per germline. Deletions cut 1 base from V and 2 bases from J, with 8 bases between. CDR3 sequence: CSVEGRANTEAFF. Written as DNA, the CDR3 is TGCAGCGTTGAAGGCAGGGCAAACACTGAAGCTTTCTTT.

The chain recombines TRBV10-3 with TRBJ2-1, with 7 bases aligning to TRBD2. The V gene's germline CDR1 is ENHRY and CDR2 SYGVKD. V trimming: 8 bases; J trimming: 12 bases; junction bases outside the gene matches: 19. The CDR3 totals 15 residues. DNA of the CDR3: TGTGCCATCGGACTCTGGGGAGGGCCGCGACAAGGGCAGTTCTTC. Its protein is CAIGLWGGPRQGQFF.

The genes are TRBV12-3 or TRBV12-4 and TRBJ1-2; D is undetermined. The V end lost 3 bases, the J end lost 13 bases, and 12 bases lay between the germline ends. This CDR3 is built from 11 residues. CDR3 DNA: TGTGCCAGCAGTTTTAGGATGGCGGGCACCTTC. Encoded protein: CASSFRMAGTF.

The chain has TRBV16 and TRBJ1-1; D might be TRBD1 (6 bases). Trimming stripped 0 bases from V and 4 bases from J, with 9 bases between. Germline assignment: CDR1 KGHSY and CDR2 FQNENV. This CDR3 has 14 residues. CDR3 residues: CASSQSGGLTEAFF. As DNA, the CDR3 is TGTGCCAGCAGCCAATCTGGGGGGCTCACTGAAGCTTTCTTT.

As to this clonotype: One end of the junction fails to match germline, which may point to a read error. The J gene is TRBJ2-7, the V gene TRBV4-1; 13 positions match TRBD2. Germline V lookup: CDR1 MGHRA, CDR2 YSYEKL. The CDR3 has 17 residues. The CDR3 nucleotides read TGCGCCGGCAGCCCCGGGACTAGCGGGACATTACTCTACGAGCAGTACTTC. It codes for CAGSPGTSGTLLYEQYF.

This clonotype appeared a few times. The V and J genes are TRBV29-1 and TRBJ2-1, with 7 nucleotides matching TRBD1. V lost 6 bases to trimming and J lost 2 bases; unmatched junction nucleotides: 4. This CDR3 contains 13 residues. Germline V lookup: CDR1 SQVTM, CDR2 ANQGSEA. The CDR3 is CSVATGTYNEQFF. CDR3 in DNA: TGCAGCGTCGCGACAGGGACCTACAATGAGCAGTTCTTC.

The chain joins TRBV7-2 to TRBJ2-7; D perhaps matches TRBD2 (5 bases). Trimming took 1 base from V and 6 from J, leaving 13 bases between them. This CDR3 comprises 14 residues. In germline, CDR1 is SGHTA, CDR2 FQGNSA. The CDR3 protein is CASSLGTPVGEQYF. The DNA for the CDR3 is TGTGCCAGCAGCTTAGGGACTCCAGTAGGCGAGCAGTACTTC.

The rearrangement uses TRBV12-3 or TRBV12-4 and TRBJ2-1; no definite D call. Trimming took 9 bases from V and 6 from J, leaving 15 bases between them. This CDR3 spans 13 amino acids. The CDR3: CASRAASSNEQFF. CDR3 bases: TGTGCCAGTCGAGCAGCGAGTTCCAATGAGCAGTTCTTC.

The chain carries TRBV4-1 and TRBJ2-1; D is perhaps TRBD1 (6 bases). V was trimmed by 4 bases and J by 2 bases, leaving 15 bases between them. The CDR3 runs 16 residues. Germline CDR1 is MGHRA and CDR2 is YSYEKL. DNA for the CDR3: TGCGCCAGCAGCCCGAAAGAATGGGACACCTACAATGAGCAGTTCTTC. Protein: CASSPKEWDTYNEQFF.

The chain recombines TRBV6-6 with TRBJ1-1, with TRBD1 identical over 9 bases. The CDR3 runs 17 residues. Germline V gene sequence: CDR1 MNHNY, CDR2 SVGAGI (reference sequence). The V and J ends lost 5 bases and 5 bases, in that order; junction bases with no gene match: 15. The CDR3 DNA reads as TGTGCCAGCAGTCCCAAGGGGGTGGACAGGGGTGGGACTGAAGCTTTCTTT. Its translation is CASSPKGVDRGGTEAFF.

CDR3: CASSWDEQGRADTQYF. The CDR3 DNA sequence: TGCGCCAGCAGCTGGGACGAACAGGGACGCGCAGATACGCAGTATTTT. The genes are TRBV5-1 and TRBJ2-3; maybe TRBD1 (6 bases). Germline lookup yields CDR1 SGHRS and CDR2 YFSETQ. This CDR3 region has 16 residues. V lost 3 bases and J 4 bases, leaving 18 bases between the germline ends. Based on the CDR3 plus reference TRBV5-1 and TRBJ2-3, the full variable domain is KAGVTQTPRYLIKTRGQQVTLSCSPISGHRSVSWYQQTPGQGLQFLFEYFSETQRNKGNFPGRFSGRQFSNSRSEMNVSTLELGDSALYLCASSWDEQGRADTQYFGPGTRLTVL.

The table lists this clonotype with a few counts. V is TRBV29-1 and J is TRBJ2-5; 8 nucleotides align to TRBD1. The V gene's germline CDR1 is SQVTM and CDR2 ANQGSEA. After removal of 7 bases from V and 2 bases from J, the junction contained 3 bases not matched to a gene. This CDR3 contains 12 residues. CDR3 region: CSAGQGQETQYF. CDR3 DNA: TGCAGCGCTGGACAGGGACAAGAGACCCAGTACTTC.

The table lists this clonotype with a few counts. As DNA, the CDR3 is TGTGCCAGCAGTGTAGGGCCCTCGCACGAGCAGTACTTC. Protein: CASSVGPSHEQYF. This chain connects TRBV2 to TRBJ2-7; D is ambiguous. The CDR3 is made up of 13 amino acids. V shed 4 bases and J shed 5 bases, with 12 bases lying between them. CDR1 is SNHLY, CDR2 FYNNEI, per germline.